These 3 T cell receptor beta chains share one sample of origin, sequenced in a study of blood T cell repertoires in COVID-19. Repertoires were generated with immunoSEQ multiplex PCR, while TCRdb's copy carries only in-frame clones and drops some. Among about 130,000 clones listed, about 85% were seen once. What was sequenced was peripheral blood. These receptors all come from a woman in her 70s with COVID-19, enrolled during active disease.

The gene calls are TRBV6-5 and TRBJ1-1; a weak D match, TRBD1 (6 bases). The V and J ends lost 6 bases and 3 bases respectively, with 14 bases between them. This CDR3 is 14 amino acids long. CDR1 and CDR2 (germline): MNHEY, SVGAGI. CDR3 in amino acids: CASSRGGQDTEAFF. DNA of the CDR3: TGTGCCAGCAGCCGCGGGGGGCAGGACACTGAAGCTTTCTTT.

This chain connects TRBV7-3 to TRBJ1-1; weak D call: TRBD1 (5 bases). With 2 bases removed from V and 3 bases from J, the gap between germline ends came to 13 bases. Germline values: CDR1 SGHTA, CDR2 FQGTGA. The CDR3 runs 15 residues. CDR3 loop: CASSLQGVMDTEAFF. CDR3 nucleotides: TGTGCCAGCAGCTTACAGGGTGTTATGGACACTGAAGCTTTCTTT. Looking up the rest from reference TRBV7-3 and TRBJ1-1 gives the full variable domain: GAGVSQTPSNKVTEKGKYVELRCDPISGHTALYWYRQSLGQGPEFLIYFQGTGAADDSGLPNDRFFAVRPEGSVSTLKIQRTERGDSAVYLCASSLQGVMDTEAFFGQGTRLTVV.

This sequence joins TRBV11-2 and TRBJ2-7; 9 bases align to TRBD1. The V gene's germline CDR1 is SGHAT and CDR2 FQNNGV. Germline trimming cut 4 bases from V and 3 bases from J; bases unmatched to any gene: 7. The CDR3 totals 15 residues. The CDR3 here is CASSSRTGALYEQYF. The CDR3, as DNA: TGTGCCAGCAGCTCCAGGACAGGGGCCCTCTACGAGCAGTACTTC.